Given below is one TCR beta chain in context. Its antigen is as yet unknown. The entry originates in a study of T cell responses to AZD1222 COVID-19 vaccine. At the level of the study: Second doses were pooled across both intervals (about 4 or about 12 weeks).

Assay used: immunoSEQ multiplex PCR; TCRdb lists only in-frame clones, some missing. The data hold over 110,000 clones, with more than 85% observed a single time. Overall study results and limits: Close to half of all spike-specific TCRs reportedly target regions of the variants that are unmutated. The breadth and depth of Spike-specific TCRs increased once two AZD1222 doses had been given.

The TCR originated in an adult in good health. Sample: peripheral blood, taken on day 0 of AZD1222 vaccination.

CDR3 nucleotide sequence: TGTGCCAGCAGTTCCCACGCACAGGGGGCCTCCGGGATCCGAGGGGAGCAGTACTTC. This encodes CASSSHAQGASGIRGEQYF. The genes are TRBV6-2 or TRBV6-3 and TRBJ2-7, with 9 bases aligning to TRBD1. There are 19 residues in the CDR3. Germline V CDR1 and CDR2: MNHEY, SVGEGT. Trimming cost V 4 bases and J 7 bases; bases outside gene matches: 23.